This TCR beta chain was identified in a study of cytomegalovirus exposure and HLA in healthy donors (dated by TCRdb to about 2017). Background on the whole study: A later analysis indicated that the 130 or so validation repertoires were generated on the platform also employed for the 700 or so repertoires of the first cohort. The aim of the study was to test whether cataloging public T cell receptors could identify signatures of past pathogen exposure. In addition to the first cohort of around 670 subjects, a separate validation cohort of 130 or so different subjects was used. To predict cytomegalovirus infection status, the study brought together high-throughput TCR immunosequencing, statistical association of individual TCRs with disease status, and machine learning. Beyond this particular receptor, the publication reports: Three of the identified cytomegalovirus-associated TCR beta chains were confirmed in vitro to be specific for cytomegalovirus antigens. It was suggested by the authors that the approach could potentially be generalized to other disease states and immunological phenotypes. The study listed 150 to 200 TCR beta chains as associated with cytomegalovirus. While some public TCRs were present in many individuals, most TCR sequences turned up only very rarely across donors. The classifier was reported to diagnose cytomegalovirus status with high specificity and sensitivity in both the original and validation cohorts. A later analysis lacked HLA typing for the validation cohort, so it scored co-occurrence in that cohort across all 110 or so repertoires. Subsequent analysis determined that TCRs grouped into clusters in the first cohort also showed a tendency toward co-occurrence across the 120 or so validation repertoires, and 85% to 95% of cluster scores exceeded 0.

The donors were included in the validation cohort of some 120 subjects, a group kept apart from the 666-subject first cohort. Libraries were made using the immunoSEQ multiplex PCR assay. As for the original processing: A statistical classification framework was built for diagnosing cytomegalovirus status from the catalog of TCR beta chain sequences. TCRdb holds this immuneACCESS table with in-frame rearrangements only. Some clones are missing; in checked studies, unresolved V genes explain under half, and the rest has no known cause. V and J calls and clone size follow that table, whereas D and trimming were derived from the DNA. Within this sample are 100,000 to 150,000 clones, with 89% of them counted one time only. The biggest ten clones account for about 2% of the sample. For this clone: The clone's antigen remains unknown. One base away there is no much larger clone; base qualities are not given.

Trimming leaves V shorter by 3 bases and J shorter by 3 bases, with the junction holding 2 bases beyond the gene matches. The germline V gene (reference sequence) provides CDR1 PRHDT and CDR2 FYEKMQ. Measured from the cysteine to the phenylalanine, the CDR3 is 16 residues long. CDR3 DNA is the only sequence kept; it has 48 bases, read in frame from the first base. Sequencing was carried out using PBMCs. This receptor chain uses TRBV13 and TRBJ2-3; 14 junctional bases match TRBD2. This TCR was sampled from a young woman in good health and CMV-seronegative. The CDR3 region has the sequence CASSLTSGRVTDTQYF. In nucleotides, the sequence is TGTGCCAGCAGCTTGACTAGCGGGAGGGTGACAGATACGCAGTATTTT.